Below, one T cell receptor (beta chain) is given with its context. Trimming took 1 base from V and 0 from J, leaving 16 bases between them. The CDR3 is made up of 17 amino acids. CDR1 and CDR2 from the germline V gene are MGHDK and SYGVNS. Clones were read by immunoSEQ multiplex PCR, and TCRdb kept only the in-frame ones, dropping some. This sample yields 500,000 to 750,000 clones, of which approximately 88% are seen a single time; 0.0095% to 0.011% belongs to the top ten. This record comes from a study of shared T cell receptors in the human thymus. These data were likewise used in another study, on human thymus T cells.

Sequences were obtained from thymocytes. The chain joins TRBV25-1 to TRBJ2-7; weak D call: TRBD1 (6 bases). The TCR originated in a boy under two years old with a congenital heart defect. CDR3 coding DNA: TGTGCCAGCAGTGAATCCGCCCGACCAGGGGCCTCCTACGAGCAGTACTTC. Protein product: CASSESARPGASYEQYF.